The 16 T cell receptor beta chains in this list originate from one sample, sequenced in a study of blood T cell repertoires in COVID-19. Sequencing used immunoSEQ multiplex PCR; TCRdb keeps in-frame clones, though not all of them. The repertoire consists of over 120,000 clones, with roughly 88% occurring once and the leading ten covering around 4.5%. Sequences were obtained from PBMCs or T cells enriched from blood (not recorded which). The receptors derive from a man in his forties or fifties who had recovered from COVID-19.

CDR3 sequence (DNA): TGCAGTGCTAGTCCGGGAAACTACAATGAGCAGTTCTTC. This codes for CSASPGNYNEQFF. The genes are TRBV20-1 and TRBJ2-1; TRBD2 is a possible D gene (5 bases). Trimming took 3 bases from V and 3 from J, leaving 9 bases between them. Germline values: CDR1 DFQATT, CDR2 SNEGSKA (reference sequence). The CDR3 has 13 amino acids.

This rearrangement joins TRBV2 to TRBJ2-4; D is possibly TRBD1 (6 bases). The V gene's germline CDR1 is SNHLY and CDR2 FYNNEI. V was trimmed by 1 base and J by 7 bases, leaving 11 bases between them. CDR3 length: 14 residues. The CDR3 DNA reads as TGTGCCAGCAGTGAAGAACAGGGAATGAACATTCAGTACTTC. This codes for CASSEEQGMNIQYF.

The chain recombines TRBV19 with TRBJ2-3; D might be TRBD1 (5 bases). Trimming cost V 3 bases and J 0 bases, with 10 bases left between them. This CDR3 has 15 amino acids. Germline V CDR1 and CDR2: LNHDA, SQIVND (reference sequence). CDR3 sequence (DNA): TGTGCCAGTAGTATGCTATCAGGGAGCACAGATACGCAGTATTTT. Its translation is CASSMLSGSTDTQYF.

The chain employs TRBV12-3 or TRBV12-4 and TRBJ1-2; 7 bases fit TRBD1. V was pared by 5 bases and J by 5 bases, with 5 bases of the junction left unmatched. CDR3 length equals 13 residues. The CDR3, as DNA: TGTGCCAGCAGTCGAGCAGGGGGTTATGGCTACACCTTC. Protein sequence: CASSRAGGYGYTF.

The J gene is TRBJ1-1, the V gene TRBV7-2; D uncertain. CDR3 length: 13 residues. Looked up from germline, CDR1 is SGHTA and CDR2 is FQGNSA. Trimming cost V 5 bases and J 10 bases, with 17 bases left between them. This CDR3 reads CASSASRPDTAFF. The CDR3 nucleotides are TGTGCCAGCAGCGCATCGCGACCCGACACAGCTTTCTTT.

This rearrangement joins TRBV5-5 to TRBJ1-1; no firm D call. Germline values: CDR1 SGHKS, CDR2 YYEKEE (reference sequence). The CDR3 consists of 13 residues. V gave up 3 bases and J gave up 1 base, with 7 bases separating them. The CDR3 loop is CASSSEGNTEAFF. CDR3 sequence (DNA): TGTGCCAGCAGCTCGGAGGGGAACACTGAAGCTTTCTTT.

The V gene is TRBV2, the J gene TRBJ1-4; a weak D match, TRBD1 (5 bases). CDR1 is SNHLY and CDR2 is FYNNEI in the germline V gene. The CDR3 sequence is 14 residues long. Trimming took 6 bases from V and 7 from J, leaving 15 bases between them. Here the CDR3 DNA reads TGTGCCAGCAGGGGGGGACCTACTCGTGAAAAACTGTTTTTT. This translates into CASRGGPTREKLFF.

CDR3: CASSLNREQPQHF. DNA for the CDR3: TGTGCCAGCAGCTTAAACAGAGAACAGCCCCAGCATTTT. J is TRBJ1-5 and V is TRBV7-2; D is unresolved. Germline V lookup: CDR1 SGHTA, CDR2 FQGNSA. CDR3 length equals 13 residues. The V and J ends lost 2 bases and 7 bases respectively, with 9 bases between them.

The rearrangement uses TRBV15 and TRBJ1-4, with D hard to call. This CDR3 has 15 residues. Trimming took off 0 bases at V and 11 bases at J, with 16 bases between the two ends. Looked up from germline, CDR1 is LNHNV and CDR2 is YYDKDF (reference sequence). As DNA, the CDR3 is TGTGCCACCAGCAGAGATTCAGATCAGACGCGGAAACTGTTTTTT. Protein product: CATSRDSDQTRKLFF.

The chain links TRBV18 to TRBJ1-1; 8 nucleotides match TRBD1. This CDR3 spans 16 amino acids. Germline CDR1 reads KGHSH; CDR2 reads LQKENI. The V gene end was trimmed by 4 bases and the J gene end by 5 bases; junction bases not matched to a gene: 12. The DNA of the CDR3 is TGTGCCAGCTCACAGCAGCTCCAGGGGGCACGAACTGAAGCTTTCTTT. This gives the protein CASSQQLQGARTEAFF.

This clone was seen a single time. For the CDR3, the DNA is TGTGCCAGTACCTCCTTGGGGGGGGGAGAGACCCAGTACTTC. This sequence encodes CASTSLGGGETQYF. The chain employs TRBV19 and TRBJ2-5, with 7 bases identical to TRBD2. The CDR3 has 14 residues. Germline trimming cut 7 bases from V and 4 bases from J; bases unmatched to any gene: 9. Germline lookup yields CDR1 LNHDA and CDR2 SQIVND (reference sequence).

CDR3 in amino acids: CATLQGLGYGYTF. In nucleotides, the CDR3 is TGTGCCACCTTACAGGGTTTGGGCTATGGCTACACCTTC. This sequence joins TRBV6-5 and TRBJ1-2; D perhaps matches TRBD1 (6 bases). The V gene's germline CDR1 is MNHEY and CDR2 SVGAGI. Trimming stripped 10 bases from V and 4 bases from J, with 16 bases between. This CDR3 contains 13 residues.

The chain uses TRBV3-1 (or the pseudogene TRBV3-2) and TRBJ2-2; 8 positions match TRBD2. Per germline, CDR1 LGHDT and CDR2 YNNKEL (reference sequence). The trim removed 3 bases at V and 4 bases at J, leaving 10 bases unmatched. The CDR3 runs to 17 residues. The CDR3 nucleotides are TGTGCCAGCAGCCATGGGGCCTCCGGGGGGGCCACCGGGGAGCTGTTTTTT. This gives the protein CASSHGASGGATGELFF.

The chain recombines TRBV5-6 with TRBJ1-5, with a weak D call TRBD1 (6 bases). Germline lookup yields CDR1 SGHDT and CDR2 YYEEEE. The length of the CDR3 is 16 residues. V was shortened by 1 base and J by 0 bases, with 11 bases between the two germline ends. The CDR3 region has the DNA TGTGCCAGCAGCTTGCGTGGACAGAATAGCAATCAGCCCCAGCATTTT. It encodes CASSLRGQNSNQPQHF.

The genes are TRBV20-1 and TRBJ2-1; D ambiguous. The germline V gene encodes CDR1 DFQATT and CDR2 SNEGSKA (reference sequence). The CDR3 is 12 residues long. Trimming removed 3 bases from V and 5 bases from J, with 8 bases in between. CDR3 region: CSASSQNNEQFF. CDR3 bases: TGCAGTGCTAGTTCCCAGAACAATGAGCAGTTCTTC.

This chain's CDR3 is CASRITGFGNTIYF. The DNA of the CDR3 is TGTGCCAGCAGAATAACAGGGTTTGGAAACACCATATATTTT. This sequence joins TRBV28 and TRBJ1-3; D possibly corresponds to TRBD1 (6 bases). Germline V gene data show CDR1 as MDHEN and CDR2 as SYDVKM. CDR3 length: 14 amino acids. Deletions cut 6 bases from V and 3 bases from J, with 12 bases between.